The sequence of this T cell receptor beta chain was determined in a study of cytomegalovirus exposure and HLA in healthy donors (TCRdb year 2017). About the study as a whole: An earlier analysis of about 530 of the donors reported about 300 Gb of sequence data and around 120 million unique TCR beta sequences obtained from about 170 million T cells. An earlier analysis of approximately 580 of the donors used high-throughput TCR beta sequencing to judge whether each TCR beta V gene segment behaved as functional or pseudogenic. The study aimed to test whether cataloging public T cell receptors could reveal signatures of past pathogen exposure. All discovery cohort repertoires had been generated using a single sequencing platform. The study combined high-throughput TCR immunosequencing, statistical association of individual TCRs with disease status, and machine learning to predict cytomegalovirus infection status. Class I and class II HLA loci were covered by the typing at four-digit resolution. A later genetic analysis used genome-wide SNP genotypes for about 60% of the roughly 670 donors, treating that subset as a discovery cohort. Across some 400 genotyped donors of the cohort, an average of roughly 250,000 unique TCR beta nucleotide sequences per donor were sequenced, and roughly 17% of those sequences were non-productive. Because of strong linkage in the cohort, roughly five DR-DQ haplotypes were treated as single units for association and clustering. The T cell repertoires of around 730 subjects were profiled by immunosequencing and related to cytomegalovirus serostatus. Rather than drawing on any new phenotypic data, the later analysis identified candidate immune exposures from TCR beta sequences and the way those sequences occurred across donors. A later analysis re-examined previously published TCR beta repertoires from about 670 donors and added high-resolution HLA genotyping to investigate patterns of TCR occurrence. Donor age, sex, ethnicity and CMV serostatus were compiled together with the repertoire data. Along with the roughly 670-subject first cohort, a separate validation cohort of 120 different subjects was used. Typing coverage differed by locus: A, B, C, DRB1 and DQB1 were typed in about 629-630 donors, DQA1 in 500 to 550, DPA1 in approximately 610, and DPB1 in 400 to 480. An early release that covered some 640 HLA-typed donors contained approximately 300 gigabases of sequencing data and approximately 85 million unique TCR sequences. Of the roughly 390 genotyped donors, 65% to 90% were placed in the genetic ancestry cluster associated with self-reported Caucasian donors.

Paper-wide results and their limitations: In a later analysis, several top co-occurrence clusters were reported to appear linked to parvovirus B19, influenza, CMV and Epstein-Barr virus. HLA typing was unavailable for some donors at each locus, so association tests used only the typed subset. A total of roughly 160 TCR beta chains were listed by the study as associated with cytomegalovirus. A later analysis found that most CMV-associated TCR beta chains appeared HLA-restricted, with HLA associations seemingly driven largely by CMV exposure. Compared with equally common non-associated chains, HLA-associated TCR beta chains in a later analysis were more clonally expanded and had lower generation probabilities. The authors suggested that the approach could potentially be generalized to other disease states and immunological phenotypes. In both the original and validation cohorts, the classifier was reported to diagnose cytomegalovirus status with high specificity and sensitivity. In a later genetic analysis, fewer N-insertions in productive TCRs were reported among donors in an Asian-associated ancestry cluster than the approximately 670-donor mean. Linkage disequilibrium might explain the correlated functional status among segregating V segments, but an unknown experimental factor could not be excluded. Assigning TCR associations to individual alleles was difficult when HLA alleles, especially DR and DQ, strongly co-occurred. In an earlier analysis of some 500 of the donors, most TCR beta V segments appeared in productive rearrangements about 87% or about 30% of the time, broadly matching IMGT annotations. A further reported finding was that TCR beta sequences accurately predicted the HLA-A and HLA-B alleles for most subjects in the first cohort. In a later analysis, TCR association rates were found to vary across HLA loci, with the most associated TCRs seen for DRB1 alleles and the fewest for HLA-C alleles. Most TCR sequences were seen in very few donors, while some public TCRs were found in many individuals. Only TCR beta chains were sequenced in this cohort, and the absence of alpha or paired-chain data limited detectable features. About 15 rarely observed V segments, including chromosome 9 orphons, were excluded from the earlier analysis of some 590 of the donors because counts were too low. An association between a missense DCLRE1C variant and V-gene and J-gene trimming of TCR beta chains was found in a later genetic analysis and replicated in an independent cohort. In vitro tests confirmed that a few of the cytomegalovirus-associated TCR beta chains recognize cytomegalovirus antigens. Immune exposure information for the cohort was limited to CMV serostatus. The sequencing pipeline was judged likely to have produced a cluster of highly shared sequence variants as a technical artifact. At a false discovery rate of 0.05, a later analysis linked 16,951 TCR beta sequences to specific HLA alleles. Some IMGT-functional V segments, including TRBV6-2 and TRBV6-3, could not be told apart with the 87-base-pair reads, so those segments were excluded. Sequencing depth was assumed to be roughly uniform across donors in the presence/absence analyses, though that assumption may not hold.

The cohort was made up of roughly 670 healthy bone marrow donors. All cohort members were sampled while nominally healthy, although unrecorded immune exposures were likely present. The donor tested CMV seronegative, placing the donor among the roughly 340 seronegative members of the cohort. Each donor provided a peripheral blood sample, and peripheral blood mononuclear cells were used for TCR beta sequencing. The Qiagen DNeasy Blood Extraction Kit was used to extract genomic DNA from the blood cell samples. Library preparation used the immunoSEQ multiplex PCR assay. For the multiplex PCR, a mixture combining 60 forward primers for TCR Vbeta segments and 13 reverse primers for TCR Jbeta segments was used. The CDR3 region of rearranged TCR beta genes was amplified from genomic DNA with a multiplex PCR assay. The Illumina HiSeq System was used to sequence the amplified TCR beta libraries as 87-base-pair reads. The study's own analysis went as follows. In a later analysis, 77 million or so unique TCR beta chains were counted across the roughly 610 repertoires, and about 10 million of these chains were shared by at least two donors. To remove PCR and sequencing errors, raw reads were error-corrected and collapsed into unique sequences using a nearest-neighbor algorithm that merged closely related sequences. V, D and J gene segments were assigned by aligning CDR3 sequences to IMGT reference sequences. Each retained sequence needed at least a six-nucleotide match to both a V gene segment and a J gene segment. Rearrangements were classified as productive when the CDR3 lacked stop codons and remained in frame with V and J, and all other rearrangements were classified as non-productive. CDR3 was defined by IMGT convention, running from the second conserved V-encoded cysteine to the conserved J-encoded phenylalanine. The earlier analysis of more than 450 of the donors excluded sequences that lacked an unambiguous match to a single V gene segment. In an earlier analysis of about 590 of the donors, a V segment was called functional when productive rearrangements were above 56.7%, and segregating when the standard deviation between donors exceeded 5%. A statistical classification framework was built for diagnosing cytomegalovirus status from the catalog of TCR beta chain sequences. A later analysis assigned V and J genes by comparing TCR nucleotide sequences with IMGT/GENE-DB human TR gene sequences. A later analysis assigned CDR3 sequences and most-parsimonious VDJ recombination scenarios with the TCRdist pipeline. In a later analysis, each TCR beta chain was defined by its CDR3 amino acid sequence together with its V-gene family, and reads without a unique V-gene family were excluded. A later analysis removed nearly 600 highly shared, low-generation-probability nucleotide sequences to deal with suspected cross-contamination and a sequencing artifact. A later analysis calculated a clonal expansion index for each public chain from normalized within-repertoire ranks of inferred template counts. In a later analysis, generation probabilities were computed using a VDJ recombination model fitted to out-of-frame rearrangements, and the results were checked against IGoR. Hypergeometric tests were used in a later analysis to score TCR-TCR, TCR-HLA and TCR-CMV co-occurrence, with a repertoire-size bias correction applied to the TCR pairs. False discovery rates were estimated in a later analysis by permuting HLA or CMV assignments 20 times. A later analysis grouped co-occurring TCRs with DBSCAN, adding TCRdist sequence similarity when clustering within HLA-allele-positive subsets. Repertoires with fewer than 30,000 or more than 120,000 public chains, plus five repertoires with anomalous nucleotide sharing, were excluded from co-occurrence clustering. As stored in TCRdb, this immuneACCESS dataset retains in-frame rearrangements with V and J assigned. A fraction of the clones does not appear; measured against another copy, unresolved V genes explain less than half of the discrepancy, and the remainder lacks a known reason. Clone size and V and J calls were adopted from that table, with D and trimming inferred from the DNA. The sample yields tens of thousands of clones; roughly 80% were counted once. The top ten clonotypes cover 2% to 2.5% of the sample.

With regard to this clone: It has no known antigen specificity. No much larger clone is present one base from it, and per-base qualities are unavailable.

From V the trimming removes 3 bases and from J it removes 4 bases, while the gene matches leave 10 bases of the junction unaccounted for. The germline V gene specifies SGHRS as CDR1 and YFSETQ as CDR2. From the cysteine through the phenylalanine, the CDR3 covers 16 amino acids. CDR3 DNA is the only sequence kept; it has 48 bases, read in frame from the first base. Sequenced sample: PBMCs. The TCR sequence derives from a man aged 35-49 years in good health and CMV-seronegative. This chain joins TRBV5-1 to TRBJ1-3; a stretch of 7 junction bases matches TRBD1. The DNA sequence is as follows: TGCGCCAGCAGCTCAAACGGACAGGTATACGGAAACACCATATATTTT. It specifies CASSSNGQVYGNTIYF.